This TCR beta chain was obtained from a study of T-cell reconstitution after alpha-beta-depleted transplantation in children. Molecular barcoding with unique molecular identifiers was used for the TCRbeta library. TCRdb reanalysed the PCR reads using MiXCR and keeps one entry per CDR3 protein. The sample consists of fewer than 750,000 distinct CDR3 sequences, 27% of them appearing once. V lost 1 base to trimming and J lost 3 bases, with 16 bases between them. CDR1 and CDR2 (germline): SGHRS, YFSETQ. There are 16 residues in the CDR3. The study, taken as a whole, reports: Several hundred rapidly expanded clones from non-depleted graft cells reportedly supplied alpha-beta T cells about two months post-transplant. In some patients, recipient T cells and intrathymic progenitors surviving conditioning explained high day-60 diversity. A year had passed since transplant, and T-cell counts and diversity by then came mostly from newly produced T cells.

Turning to this clonotype: What it binds is not known.

V and J are TRBV5-1 and TRBJ2-5; D ambiguous. The clonotype was recovered from a boy in the first two years of life with Wiskott-Aldrich syndrome, due to receive a stem cell transplant. The sample consisted of PBMCs, taken before TCRalphabeta/CD19-depleted stem cell transplant. The CDR3 DNA is TGCGCCAGCAGCTTGAGCGCCTTGTCGCGGAAAGAGACCCAGTACTTC. It yields the protein CASSLSALSRKETQYF.